The next 30 T cell receptor beta chains were all read from a single sample in a study of T cell changes during pregnancy in multiple sclerosis. The table came from immunoSEQ multiplex PCR; TCRdb's copy has only in-frame clones and leaves some out. The sample carries about 43,000 clones, approximately 87% recorded once. Sequences were derived from peripheral blood, sampled in the second trimester of pregnancy. The receptors here all came from a female donor in good health, enrolled as a control in a pregnancy study.

The V and J genes are TRBV9 and TRBJ1-3; maybe TRBD1 (6 bases). Trimming pared 3 bases from V and 3 bases from J, leaving 16 bases between. The CDR3 has 16 residues. Germline V gives CDR1 SGDLS, CDR2 YYNGEE. The chain's CDR3 is CASSAAGTLGGNTIYF. The CDR3 bases are TGTGCCAGCAGCGCGGCCGGGACATTGGGTGGAAACACCATATATTTT.

The chain links TRBV4-3 to TRBJ2-5; TRBD2 matches 10 bases. The germline V gene has CDR1 LGHNA and CDR2 YSLEER. The ends lost 4 bases at V and 4 bases at J; junction bases unmatched: 12. CDR3 length: 17 amino acids. The CDR3 coding sequence is TGCGCCAGCAGCCGAGCTGGAGCGGGGGGGCTTGGAGAGACCCAGTACTTC. Translation: CASSRAGAGGLGETQYF.

This rearrangement joins TRBV7-2 to TRBJ1-2, with D possibly TRBD1 on 5 matching bases. The CDR3 is made up of 11 amino acids. The ends were cut back, 6 bases at V and 7 bases at J, with 9 bases in the middle. Per the germline V gene, CDR1 is SGHTA and CDR2 is FQGNSA. CDR3 amino acids: CASRQGGGYTF. The CDR3 bases are TGTGCCAGCAGGCAGGGCGGTGGCTACACCTTC.

J is TRBJ1-1 and V is TRBV27; 10 bases fit TRBD1. After removal of 2 bases from V and 4 bases from J, the junction contained 1 base not matched to a gene. This CDR3 is built from 14 residues. Germline CDR1 MNHEY, CDR2 SMNVEV (reference sequence). In DNA, the CDR3 is TGTGCCAGCAGTTTAGACAGGGGGCCCACTGAAGCTTTCTTT. It translates to CASSLDRGPTEAFF.

This sequence joins TRBV7-8 and TRBJ2-3, with D perhaps TRBD1 (5 bases). Trimming shortened V by 4 bases and J by 8 bases, and 19 bases separated the two germline ends. From germline, CDR1 is SGHVS and CDR2 FQNEAQ. The CDR3 totals 15 residues. In DNA form, the CDR3 reads TGTGCCAGCAGCTCCGCGGAAAAGGGGTTGGGTACGCAGTATTTT. Translation: CASSSAEKGLGTQYF.

Only one count was recorded for this clone. The rearrangement links TRBV27 to TRBJ1-1, with 8 bases lining up with TRBD1. Trimming took 3 bases from V and 5 from J; bases not matched to a gene: 8. This CDR3 comprises 15 residues. Germline CDR1 is MNHEY and CDR2 is SMNVEV (reference sequence). CDR3: CASSFSGGARTEAFF. Here the CDR3 DNA reads TGTGCCAGCAGTTTCTCAGGGGGCGCGAGGACTGAAGCTTTCTTT.

V is TRBV19 and J is TRBJ2-6; 7 nucleotides agree with TRBD1. The CDR3 runs to 16 residues. Germline CDR1 is LNHDA and CDR2 is SQIVND (reference sequence). The junction had 14 bases not matched to a gene; V was cut back by 6 bases and J by 9 bases. Here the CDR3 reads CASRKPGQIKGNVLTF. The CDR3, as DNA: TGTGCCAGTAGGAAACCGGGACAGATAAAGGGCAACGTCCTGACTTTC.

This chain joins TRBV4-3 and TRBJ2-1; TRBD1 might be the D (8 bases). Germline assignment: CDR1 LGHNA and CDR2 YSLEER. Trimming removed 1 base at V and 9 bases at J, with 19 bases between. This CDR3 has 16 amino acids. CDR3 sequence (DNA): TGCGCCAGCAGCCAAGGCTTGACAGGGGTAGCGGGTGAGCAGTTCTTC. This translates into CASSQGLTGVAGEQFF.

This chain connects TRBV10-3 to TRBJ2-3, with 12 positions matching TRBD2. With V trimmed by 4 bases and J by 5 bases, 7 bases remained unmatched. CDR3 length: 16 amino acids. Germline loops: CDR1 ENHRY, CDR2 SYGVKD. Written as DNA, the CDR3 is TGTGCCATCAGTGGCCCTAGCGGGGGGGCCCGAGATACGCAGTATTTT. This codes for CAISGPSGGARDTQYF.

This chain joins TRBV11-3 and TRBJ2-1, with 15 bases aligning to TRBD2. The junction had 5 bases not matched to a gene; V was cut back by 4 bases and J by 10 bases. Per the germline V gene, CDR1 is SGHNT and CDR2 is YENEEA. The CDR3 loop spans 15 amino acids. Here the CDR3 reads CASSYGLAGGREQFF. CDR3 DNA: TGTGCCAGCAGCTACGGACTAGCGGGAGGGAGGGAGCAGTTCTTC.

The chain joins TRBV7-7 to TRBJ2-1; possibly TRBD1 for D (6 bases). The CDR3 sequence is 13 residues long. Germline CDR1 and CDR2: SSHAT and FNYEAQ (reference sequence). Trimming shortened V by 3 bases and J by 6 bases, and 9 bases separated the two germline ends. CDR3 coding DNA: TGTGCCAGCAGCTTGGGGGCAACCAATGAGCAGTTCTTC. Protein product: CASSLGATNEQFF.

The CDR3 DNA sequence: TGTGCCAGCAAAGGGCTCCGGGACAGGTTAACAGATACGCAGTATTTT. Protein product: CASKGLRDRLTDTQYF. The chain links TRBV27 to TRBJ2-3, with TRBD1 matching 8 bases. CDR1 is MNHEY, CDR2 SMNVEV, per germline (reference sequence). V was clipped by 7 bases and J by 3 bases; unmatched bases: 12. The CDR3 is 16 residues long.

This chain joins TRBV7-2 and TRBJ2-7; 11 bases line up with TRBD2. Losses at the gene ends were 4 bases for V and 4 bases for J; bases not matched to a gene: 9. This CDR3 spans 16 amino acids. Germline V gives CDR1 SGHTA, CDR2 FQGNSA. CDR3 DNA sequence: TGTGCCAGCAGCTGGGATAGCGGGGGGGCTCGTTACGAGCAGTACTTC. It yields the protein CASSWDSGGARYEQYF.

This sequence joins TRBV4-3 and TRBJ2-1; 13 nucleotides agree with TRBD2. With 2 bases clipped from V and 9 bases from J, the junction kept 4 bases outside the gene matches. Germline V gene lookup returns CDR1 LGHNA and CDR2 YSLEER. The CDR3 covers 15 residues. The CDR3 DNA follows: TGCGCCAGCAGCCAAACTAGCGGGGGGGCCTCTGAGCAGTTCTTC. This codes for CASSQTSGGASEQFF.

This clone was picked up a small number of times. V is TRBV11-2 and J is TRBJ2-5; 7 bases map to TRBD1. V was pared by 5 bases and J by 5 bases, with 8 bases of the junction left unmatched. Per germline, CDR1 SGHAT and CDR2 FQNNGV. There are 14 residues in the CDR3. This chain's CDR3 is CASSLREGAETQYF. The CDR3 DNA reads TGTGCCAGCAGCCTAAGAGAGGGGGCGGAGACCCAGTACTTC. Supplemented by reference TRBV11-2 and TRBJ2-5, the full variable domain reads EAGVAQSPRYKIIEKRQSVAFWCNPISGHATLYWYQQILGQGPKLLIQFQNNGVVDDSQLPKDRFSAERLKGVDSTLKIQPAKLEDSAVYLCASSLREGAETQYFGPGTRLLVL.

This sequence joins TRBV27 and TRBJ1-2; D might be TRBD1 (6 bases). The CDR3 totals 13 residues. Trimming removed 5 bases from V and 4 bases from J, with 11 bases in between. The germline CDR1 and CDR2 sequences are MNHEY and SMNVEV (reference sequence). CDR3 DNA: TGTGCCAGCAGTCCCCAGGGGTCCTATGGCTACACCTTC. Amino acid sequence: CASSPQGSYGYTF.

The V gene is TRBV10-3, the J gene TRBJ2-7; D is perhaps TRBD1 (6 bases). With 5 bases removed from V and 2 bases from J, the gap between germline ends came to 16 bases. Germline V gives CDR1 ENHRY, CDR2 SYGVKD. The CDR3 runs 15 residues. The CDR3 loop is CAISPARTAAYEQYF. The CDR3 DNA is TGTGCCATCAGTCCCGCCCGGACAGCGGCCTACGAGCAGTACTTC.

The chain links TRBV30 to TRBJ1-2; the D gene is possibly TRBD1 (6 bases). V lost 4 bases and J lost 5, with 17 bases in between. This CDR3 contains 14 residues. Germline V gene sequence: CDR1 GTSNPN, CDR2 SVGIG (reference sequence). In DNA form, the CDR3 reads TGTGCCTGGATTATTCCCGGGACAACTTATGGCTACACCTTC. This encodes CAWIIPGTTYGYTF.

This chain connects TRBV5-1 to TRBJ2-7; tentative D call: TRBD2 (5 bases). V was clipped by 0 bases and J by 0 bases, with 10 bases between them. The CDR3 is 15 residues long. From germline, CDR1 is SGHRS and CDR2 YFSETQ. The CDR3 here is CASSLGPGSSYEQYF. CDR3 bases: TGCGCCAGCAGCTTGGGCCCGGGATCCTCCTACGAGCAGTACTTC.

This chain links TRBV18 with TRBJ2-3; 8 positions match TRBD2. Germline trimming cut 2 bases from V and 0 bases from J; bases unmatched to any gene: 4. Looked up from germline, CDR1 is KGHSH and CDR2 is LQKENI. The CDR3 has 16 residues. As DNA, the CDR3 is TGTGCCAGCTCACCAAAGGCGGGGGGCAGCACAGATACGCAGTATTTT. Translating it yields CASSPKAGGSTDTQYF.

The J gene is TRBJ2-7, the V gene TRBV27, with 14 bases that match TRBD2. CDR3 length equals 14 residues. Germline CDR1 reads MNHEY; CDR2 reads SMNVEV (reference sequence). The trim removed 6 bases at V and 7 bases at J, leaving 5 bases unmatched. CDR3: CASRGLAGAGEQYF. The CDR3 DNA is TGTGCCAGCAGGGGACTAGCGGGAGCTGGTGAGCAGTACTTC.

The gene calls are TRBV13 and TRBJ1-3; D uncertain. Trimming removed 10 bases from V and 0 bases from J, with 13 bases in between. The CDR3 consists of 14 residues. Germline V gene lookup returns CDR1 PRHDT and CDR2 FYEKMQ (reference sequence). The DNA of the CDR3 is TGTGCCACCCTCCGAACGAGCTCTGGAAACACCATATATTTT. Translated, it gives CATLRTSSGNTIYF.

Notes on this clone: An end of the junction differs from the germline gene, which may be a read error. The sample contains more than one DNA sequence encoding this CDR3. The chain has TRBV30 and TRBJ2-3; 12 nucleotides match TRBD2. Germline loops: CDR1 GTSNPN, CDR2 SVGIG (reference sequence). The CDR3 has 15 residues. The CDR3 DNA is TGCGCCTCTAGCGGGGGGGGTGCTAGCACAGATACGCAGTATTTT. Translation gives CASSGGGASTDTQYF.

The DNA of the CDR3 is TGTGCCAGCAGCCGGGGGGTAGGACAGGGGCTCAACGAGCAGTACTTC. Translating it yields CASSRGVGQGLNEQYF. The J gene is TRBJ2-5, the V gene TRBV5-6, with TRBD1 matching 9 bases. The DNA end favors TRBJ2-7, so the J call may be wrong. The germline V gene encodes CDR1 SGHDT and CDR2 YYEEEE. The CDR3 extends over 16 amino acids.

The rearrangement joins TRBV4-1 to TRBJ2-3, with TRBD1 as a possible D gene (6 bases). This CDR3 contains 17 residues. V shed 5 bases and J shed 0 bases, with 18 bases lying between them. Per the germline V gene, CDR1 is MGHRA and CDR2 is YSYEKL. CDR3 residues: CASSTKPRDTSTDTQYF. CDR3 nucleotide sequence: TGCGCCAGCAGCACAAAACCACGGGACACCAGCACAGATACGCAGTATTTT.

In DNA form, the CDR3 reads TGTGCCAGTAGTAGCCAGGGGGCCCAATCACCCCTCCACTTT. Amino acid sequence: CASSSQGAQSPLHF. The rearrangement joins TRBV19 to TRBJ1-6; 8 nucleotides line up with TRBD1. Germline V lookup: CDR1 LNHDA, CDR2 SQIVND (reference sequence). Unmatched junction bases numbered 6, after V lost 4 bases and J lost 10 bases. The CDR3 is 14 residues long.

The chain has TRBV6-1 and TRBJ1-1; TRBD1 matches at 8 bases. Losses at the gene ends were 6 bases for V and 6 bases for J; bases not matched to a gene: 6. This CDR3 is 13 amino acids long. Germline V gene lookup returns CDR1 MNHNS and CDR2 SASEGT. The CDR3 loop reads CASRAGGGAEAFF. The CDR3 coding sequence is TGTGCCAGCAGGGCAGGGGGCGGGGCTGAAGCTTTCTTT.

This clone showed up just once. This chain links TRBV6-1 with TRBJ2-3; possibly TRBD2 for D (7 bases). The germline V gene encodes CDR1 MNHNS and CDR2 SASEGT. This CDR3 spans 13 amino acids. Between the trimmed V and J ends, which lost 8 bases and 11 bases, there was a span of 20 bases. CDR3 region: CASGGAPIPGQYF. The DNA for the CDR3 is TGTGCCAGCGGGGGGGCCCCTATACCCGGGCAGTATTTT.

V usage is TRBV29-1 and J usage is TRBJ2-7, with 10 nucleotides matching TRBD2. With V trimmed by 4 bases and J by 6 bases, 9 bases remained unmatched. Germline-derived CDR1 and CDR2 are SQVTM and ANQGSEA. The CDR3 sequence is 14 residues long. The CDR3: CSVGELAGVSEQYF. In DNA, the CDR3 is TGCAGCGTTGGGGAGCTAGCGGGGGTCTCCGAGCAGTACTTC.

This sequence joins TRBV9 and TRBJ2-5, with D maybe TRBD2 (6 bases). This CDR3 comprises 17 residues. The germline V gene has CDR1 SGDLS and CDR2 YYNGEE. The V end lost 0 bases, the J end lost 4 bases, and 19 bases lay between the germline ends. CDR3 sequence: CASSVGPGGAAGETQYF. CDR3 in DNA: TGTGCCAGCAGCGTAGGCCCCGGAGGGGCAGCGGGAGAGACCCAGTACTTC.